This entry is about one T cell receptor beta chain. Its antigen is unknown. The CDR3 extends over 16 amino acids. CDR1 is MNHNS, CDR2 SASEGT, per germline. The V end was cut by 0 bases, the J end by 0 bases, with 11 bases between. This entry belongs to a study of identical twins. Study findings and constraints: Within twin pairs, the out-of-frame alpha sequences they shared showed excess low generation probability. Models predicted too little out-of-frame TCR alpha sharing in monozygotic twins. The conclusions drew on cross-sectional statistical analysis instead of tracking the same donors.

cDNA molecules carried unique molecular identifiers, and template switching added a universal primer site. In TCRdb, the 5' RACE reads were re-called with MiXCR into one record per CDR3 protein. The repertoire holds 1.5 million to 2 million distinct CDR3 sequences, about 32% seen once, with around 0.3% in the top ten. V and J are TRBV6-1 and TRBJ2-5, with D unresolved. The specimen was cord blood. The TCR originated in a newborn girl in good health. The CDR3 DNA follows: TGTGCCAGCAGTGAAGCGCAATACGGTAACCAAGAGACCCAGTACTTC. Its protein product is CASSEAQYGNQETQYF.